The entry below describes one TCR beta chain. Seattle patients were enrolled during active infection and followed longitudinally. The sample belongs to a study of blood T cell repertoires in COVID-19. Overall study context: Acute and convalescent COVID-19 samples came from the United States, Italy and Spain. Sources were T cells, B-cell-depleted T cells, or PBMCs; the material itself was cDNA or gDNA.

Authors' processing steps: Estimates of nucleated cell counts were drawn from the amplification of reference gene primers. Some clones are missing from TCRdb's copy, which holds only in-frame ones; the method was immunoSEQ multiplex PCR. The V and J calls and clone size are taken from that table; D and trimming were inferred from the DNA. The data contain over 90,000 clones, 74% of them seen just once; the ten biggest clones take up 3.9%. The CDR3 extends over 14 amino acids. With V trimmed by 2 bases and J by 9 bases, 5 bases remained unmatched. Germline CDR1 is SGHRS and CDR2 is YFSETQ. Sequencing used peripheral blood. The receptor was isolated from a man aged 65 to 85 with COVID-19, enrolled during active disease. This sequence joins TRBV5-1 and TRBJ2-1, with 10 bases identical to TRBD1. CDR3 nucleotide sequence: TGCGCCAGCAGCTTAATAGACAGGGGGCTTGAGCAGTTCTTC. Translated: CASSLIDRGLEQFF.